This TCR beta chain emerged from a study of cytomegalovirus exposure and HLA in healthy donors. Whole-study findings and limits: Reportedly, fewer N-insertions than the approximately 690-donor mean appeared in an Asian-associated ancestry cluster in a later analysis.

Note on this clone: Its antigen is undetermined.

Vbeta (60) and Jbeta (13) primers were used in the PCR. The method was immunoSEQ multiplex PCR; TCRdb's version includes in-frame clones alone and lacks a portion of them. The sample holds 150,000 to 200,000 clones, 79% seen once. The germline V gene has CDR1 MDHEN and CDR2 SYDVKM. The CDR3 is made up of 14 amino acids. Trimming took off 4 bases at V and 5 bases at J, with 12 bases between the two ends. This chain joins TRBV28 and TRBJ1-5, with D perhaps TRBD1 (6 bases). Sample: PBMCs. This TCR was sampled from a man between 35 and 55 years old in good health and CMV-seronegative. The CDR3 protein is CASSSPTGHQPQHF. The CDR3 DNA reads TGTGCCAGCAGTTCCCCCACAGGGCATCAGCCCCAGCATTTT.